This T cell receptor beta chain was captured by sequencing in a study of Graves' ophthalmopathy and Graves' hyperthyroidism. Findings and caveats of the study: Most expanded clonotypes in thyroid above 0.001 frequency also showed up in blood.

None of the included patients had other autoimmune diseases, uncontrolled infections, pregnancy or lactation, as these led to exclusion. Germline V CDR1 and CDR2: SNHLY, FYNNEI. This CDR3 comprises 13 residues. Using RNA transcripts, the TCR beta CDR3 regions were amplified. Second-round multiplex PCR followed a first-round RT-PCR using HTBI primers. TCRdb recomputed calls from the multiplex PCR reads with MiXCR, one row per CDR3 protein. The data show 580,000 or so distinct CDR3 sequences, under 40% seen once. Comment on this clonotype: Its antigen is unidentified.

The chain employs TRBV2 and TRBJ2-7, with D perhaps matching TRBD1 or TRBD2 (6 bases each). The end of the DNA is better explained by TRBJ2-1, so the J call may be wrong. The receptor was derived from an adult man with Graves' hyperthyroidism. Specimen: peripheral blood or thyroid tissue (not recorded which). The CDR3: CASSTGGGWEQFF. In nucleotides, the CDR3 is TGTGCCAGCAGTACCGGGGGCGGATGGGAGCAGTTCTTC.